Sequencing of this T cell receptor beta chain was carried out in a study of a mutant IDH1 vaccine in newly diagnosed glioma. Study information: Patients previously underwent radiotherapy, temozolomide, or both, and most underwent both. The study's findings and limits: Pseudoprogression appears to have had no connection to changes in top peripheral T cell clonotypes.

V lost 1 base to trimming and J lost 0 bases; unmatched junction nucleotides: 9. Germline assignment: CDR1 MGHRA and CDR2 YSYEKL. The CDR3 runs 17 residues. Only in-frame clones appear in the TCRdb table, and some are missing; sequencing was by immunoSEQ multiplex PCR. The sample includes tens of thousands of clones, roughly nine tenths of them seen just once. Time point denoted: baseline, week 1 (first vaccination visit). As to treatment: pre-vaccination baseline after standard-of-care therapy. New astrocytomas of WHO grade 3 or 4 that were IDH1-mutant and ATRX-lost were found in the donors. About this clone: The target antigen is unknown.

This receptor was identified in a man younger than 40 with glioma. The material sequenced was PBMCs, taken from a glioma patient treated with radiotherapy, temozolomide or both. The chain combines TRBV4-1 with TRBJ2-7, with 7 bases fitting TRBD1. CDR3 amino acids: CASSQVLGQVFSYEQYF. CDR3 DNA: TGCGCCAGCAGCCAAGTTTTAGGACAGGTGTTCTCCTACGAGCAGTACTTC.